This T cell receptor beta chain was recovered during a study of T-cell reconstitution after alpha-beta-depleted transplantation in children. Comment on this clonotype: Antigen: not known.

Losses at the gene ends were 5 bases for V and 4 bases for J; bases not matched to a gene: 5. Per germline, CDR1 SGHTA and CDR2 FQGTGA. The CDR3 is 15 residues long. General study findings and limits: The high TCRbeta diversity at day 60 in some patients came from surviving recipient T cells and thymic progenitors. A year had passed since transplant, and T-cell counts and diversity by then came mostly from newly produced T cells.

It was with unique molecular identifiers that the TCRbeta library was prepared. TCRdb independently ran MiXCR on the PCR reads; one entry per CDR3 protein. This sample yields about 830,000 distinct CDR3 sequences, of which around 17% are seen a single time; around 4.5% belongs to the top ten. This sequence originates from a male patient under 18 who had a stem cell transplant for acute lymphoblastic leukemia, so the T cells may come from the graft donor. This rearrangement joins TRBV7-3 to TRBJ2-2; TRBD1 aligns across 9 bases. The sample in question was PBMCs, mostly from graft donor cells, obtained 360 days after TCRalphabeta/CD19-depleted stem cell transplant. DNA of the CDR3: TGTGCCAGCAGCCGGGACAGGGATAGCACCGGGGAGCTGTTTTTT. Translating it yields CASSRDRDSTGELFF.